Listed here are 32 T cell receptor beta chains from one sample, sequenced in a study of T-cell memory formation after mild COVID-19. TCRdb ran MiXCR on the 5' RACE reads and lists one entry per CDR3 protein. The sample includes roughly 600,000 distinct CDR3 sequences, approximately 19% of them seen just once. Material: PBMCs or a T cell subset sorted from them (not recorded which). The receptors derive from an adult woman who had mild COVID-19 (a few samples of this study predate the infection). Cell type and time point are not known.

This clonotype was recorded a few times. The chain links TRBV7-9 to TRBJ1-5; TRBD1 matches at 7 bases. The junction had 6 bases not matched to a gene; V was cut back by 6 bases and J by 1 base. Per the germline V gene, CDR1 is SEHNR and CDR2 is FQNEAQ (reference sequence). CDR3 length equals 15 residues. In DNA form, the CDR3 reads TGTGCCAGCAGTCAGACAGGGTCCAGCAATCAGCCCCAGCATTTT. Translated: CASSQTGSSNQPQHF.

This clonotype appeared a few times. The rearrangement joins TRBV5-1 to TRBJ1-2, with D perhaps matching TRBD1 (5 bases). Germline V lookup: CDR1 SGHRS, CDR2 YFSETQ. The CDR3 is made up of 17 amino acids. Trimming stripped 4 bases from V and 4 bases from J, with 23 bases between. For the CDR3, the DNA is TGCGCCAGCAGCACGGAGGGGACTGCCCCGGGCGGCTATGGCTACACCTTC. Amino acid sequence: CASSTEGTAPGGYGYTF.

This clonotype was detected ten times or more. The chain recombines TRBV29-1 with TRBJ2-3; a possible D gene is TRBD1 (6 bases). The CDR3 length is 12 residues. The germline V gene has CDR1 SQVTM and CDR2 ANQGSEA. Deletions cut 6 bases from V and 4 bases from J, with 11 bases between. The CDR3 loop reads CSVIRGPDTQYF. For the CDR3, the DNA is TGCAGCGTCATCAGGGGTCCAGATACGCAGTATTTT.

This clonotype was detected only a few times. J is TRBJ2-7 and V is TRBV7-9; 11 bases are shared with TRBD1. Trimming removed 5 bases from V and 3 bases from J; junction bases left unmatched: 6. The CDR3 totals 15 residues. In germline, CDR1 is SEHNR, CDR2 FQNEAQ (reference sequence). The CDR3 bases are TGTGCCAGCAGCCCAAAGGGACAGGGGGACTACGAGCAGTACTTC. Its translation: CASSPKGQGDYEQYF. Filled out from reference TRBV7-9 and TRBJ2-7, the complete variable domain reads DTGVSQNPRHKITKRGQNVTFRCDPISEHNRLYWYRQTLGQGPEFLTYFQNEAQLEKSRLLSDRFSAERPKGSFSTLEIQRTEQGDSAMYLCASSPKGQGDYEQYFGPGTRLTVT.

This clonotype was seen a handful of times. This chain joins TRBV29-1 and TRBJ1-3; D remains ambiguous. Trimming left V 4 bases short and J 0 bases short, with 10 bases between. Germline loops: CDR1 SQVTM, CDR2 ANQGSEA. The CDR3 consists of 14 residues. This CDR3 is CSVVDGNSGNTIYF. The CDR3 nucleotides are TGCAGCGTTGTGGACGGCAACTCTGGAAACACCATATATTTT. Full variable domain (remainder filled in from reference TRBV29-1 and TRBJ1-3): SAVISQKPSRDICQRGTSLTIQCQVDSQVTMMFWYRQQPGQSLTLIATANQGSEATYESGFVIDKFPISRPNLTFSTLTVSNMSPEDSSIYLCSVVDGNSGNTIYFGEGSWLTVV.

This clonotype was seen more than once but under ten times. The chain is built from TRBV7-9 and TRBJ2-1; D might be TRBD2 (5 bases). V was clipped by 3 bases and J by 0 bases, with 12 bases between them. Germline lookup yields CDR1 SEHNR and CDR2 FQNEAQ (reference sequence). The CDR3 spans 16 residues. The CDR3 loop is CASSFSGVYSYNEQFF. The DNA for the CDR3 is TGTGCCAGCAGCTTCTCCGGGGTATACTCCTACAATGAGCAGTTCTTC. The entire variable domain, with the rest obtained from reference TRBV7-9 and TRBJ2-1, is as follows: DTGVSQNPRHKITKRGQNVTFRCDPISEHNRLYWYRQTLGQGPEFLTYFQNEAQLEKSRLLSDRFSAERPKGSFSTLEIQRTEQGDSAMYLCASSFSGVYSYNEQFFGPGTRLTVL.

The CDR3 nucleotides read TGTGCTAGTGAATCCGGTCACCCTACGAGTGAGCAGTTCTTC. Its protein product is CASESGHPTSEQFF. The V and J genes are TRBV12-5 and TRBJ2-1; D remains unclear. V gave up 7 bases and J gave up 9 bases, with 19 bases separating them. The CDR3 totals 14 residues. CDR1 and CDR2 from the germline V gene are LGHNT and FRNRAP.

In DNA, the CDR3 is TGCGCCAGCAGCCCGTTGACAGGGAACACCGGGGAGCTGTTTTTT. Its translation: CASSPLTGNTGELFF. The chain has TRBV4-1 and TRBJ2-2; perhaps TRBD1 as D (6 bases). With 4 bases removed from V and 1 base from J, the gap between germline ends came to 10 bases. Germline-derived CDR1 and CDR2 are MGHRA and YSYEKL. This CDR3 is 15 amino acids long.

V and J are TRBV7-9 and TRBJ1-2; 9 bases match TRBD1. This CDR3 is 15 amino acids long. CDR1 is SEHNR, CDR2 FQNEAQ, per germline (reference sequence). V was pared by 4 bases and J by 8 bases, with 11 bases of the junction left unmatched. The CDR3 region has the DNA TGTGCCAGCAGCTCAACAGGGGGCGATTTGCGCGGCTACACCTTC. Translating gives CASSSTGGDLRGYTF.

This clonotype was picked up a small number of times. The V call is TRBV20-1, the J call TRBJ1-2; TRBD1 might be the D (5 bases). Germline CDR1 is DFQATT and CDR2 is SNEGSKA (reference sequence). Trimming removed 1 base at V and 0 bases at J, with 15 bases between. The CDR3 consists of 16 residues. The DNA of the CDR3 is TGCAGTGCTAGAGCCCAGGGAAGGGGTGCTAACTATGGCTACACCTTC. Its translation: CSARAQGRGANYGYTF.

This clonotype was seen a few times. V and J are TRBV5-1 and TRBJ1-1, with TRBD1 matching over 9 bases. Germline lookup yields CDR1 SGHRS and CDR2 YFSETQ. The ends lost 0 bases at V and 4 bases at J; junction bases unmatched: 4. This CDR3 is 15 amino acids long. In DNA, the CDR3 is TGCGCCAGCAGCTTGGCAGTGACAGGGGGCACTGAAGCTTTCTTT. Its translation is CASSLAVTGGTEAFF.

This clonotype was seen a few times. The gene calls are TRBV15 and TRBJ1-3, with unresolved D. From germline, CDR1 is LNHNV and CDR2 YYDKDF (reference sequence). With 0 bases removed from V and 0 bases from J, the gap between germline ends came to 12 bases. The CDR3 runs to 17 residues. The DNA for the CDR3 is TGTGCCACCAGCAGAGATCGCGGCAGGAACTCTGGAAACACCATATATTTT. Residues: CATSRDRGRNSGNTIYF. The entire variable domain, with the rest obtained from reference TRBV15 and TRBJ1-3, is as follows: DAMVIQNPRYQVTQFGKPVTLSCSQTLNHNVMYWYQQKSSQAPKLLFHYYDKDFNNEADTPDNFQSRRPNTSFCFLDIRSPGLGDTAMYLCATSRDRGRNSGNTIYFGEGSWLTVV.

This clonotype showed up just a few times. The V and J genes are TRBV6-4 and TRBJ1-1, with unresolved D. This CDR3 contains 13 residues. Trimming cost V 0 bases and J 5 bases, with 7 bases left between them. Germline V gene lookup returns CDR1 MRHNA and CDR2 SNTAGT. CDR3 in DNA: TGTGCCAGCAGTGACTCCCGGCAAACTGAAGCTTTCTTT. It is translated as CASSDSRQTEAFF.

This clonotype has just a few counts. The chain has TRBV5-4 and TRBJ2-1; 8 bases line up with TRBD2. V was clipped by 5 bases and J by 4 bases; unmatched bases: 8. Per the germline V gene, CDR1 is SGHNT and CDR2 is YYREEE (reference sequence). The CDR3 contains 15 residues. Here the CDR3 reads CASSTSGGLYNEQFF. CDR3 DNA: TGTGCCAGCAGTACAAGCGGGGGCCTGTACAATGAGCAGTTCTTC.

This clonotype was detected only a few times. V is TRBV2 and J is TRBJ2-1; possible D gene TRBD2, 6 bases. Trimming stripped 10 bases from V and 9 bases from J, with 19 bases between. CDR3 length: 13 residues. Germline V gives CDR1 SNHLY, CDR2 FYNNEI. This CDR3 reads CATRRALFGEQFF. In DNA form, the CDR3 reads TGTGCCACCCGGAGGGCTCTATTCGGTGAGCAGTTCTTC.

This chain links TRBV5-1 with TRBJ2-7; D is possibly TRBD1 or TRBD2 (6 bases each). The ends were cut back, 7 bases at V and 0 bases at J, with 14 bases in the middle. This CDR3 has 14 residues. In germline, CDR1 is SGHRS, CDR2 YFSETQ. The CDR3 loop reads CASAWGAGSYEQYF. The CDR3 bases are TGCGCCAGCGCGTGGGGGGCAGGCTCCTACGAGCAGTACTTC.

The table lists this clonotype with a few counts. The rearrangement links TRBV29-1 to TRBJ2-2; D is undetermined. The germline V gene has CDR1 SQVTM and CDR2 ANQGSEA. V was cut by 3 bases and J by 3 bases, with 5 bases left in between. CDR3 size: 12 residues. CDR3 bases: TGCAGCGTTGATCTAGACACCGGGGAGCTGTTTTTT. Protein: CSVDLDTGELFF.

The chain joins TRBV12-3 or TRBV12-4 to TRBJ2-2; D is perhaps TRBD1 (7 bases). CDR3 length: 14 residues. The V end was cut by 6 bases, the J end by 4 bases, with 12 bases between. CDR3 in amino acids: CASRPGGSTGELFF. The CDR3 bases are TGTGCCAGCAGACCAGGGGGGAGCACCGGGGAGCTGTTTTTT.

The genes are TRBV9 and TRBJ2-2; D is possibly TRBD2 (5 bases). V was shortened by 0 bases and J by 0 bases, with 12 bases between the two germline ends. The CDR3 runs to 17 residues. From germline, CDR1 is SGDLS and CDR2 YYNGEE. CDR3 in amino acids: CASSVEARVPNTGELFF. Here the CDR3 DNA reads TGTGCCAGCAGCGTAGAAGCGAGGGTCCCGAACACCGGGGAGCTGTTTTTT.

This clonotype was observed a few times. CDR3 DNA: TGTGCCAGCAGCCTACAGGGGTCGCGGGAGACCCAGTACTTC. Its translation: CASSLQGSRETQYF. The chain couples TRBV11-2 to TRBJ2-5; TRBD1 matches at 7 bases. CDR1 and CDR2 from the germline V gene are SGHAT and FQNNGV. The CDR3 runs to 14 residues. V dropped 5 bases and J dropped 5; count of bases not matched to a gene: 8.

This clonotype was recorded many times. The CDR3 sequence: CASSLAQGGAGANVLTF. In DNA, the CDR3 is TGTGCCAGCAGTTTAGCGCAGGGTGGGGCTGGGGCCAACGTCCTGACTTTC. The rearrangement uses TRBV12-3 or TRBV12-4 and TRBJ2-6, with D possibly matching TRBD1 (5 bases). The V end was cut by 0 bases, the J end by 2 bases, with 11 bases between. The CDR3 covers 17 residues.

This rearrangement joins TRBV29-1 to TRBJ2-3, with D possibly being TRBD1 (6 bases). CDR3 length equals 17 residues. The germline CDR1 and CDR2 sequences are SQVTM and ANQGSEA. Trimming pared 2 bases from V and 0 bases from J, leaving 18 bases between. The chain's CDR3 is CSVEHVTGSGSTDTQYF. The CDR3 DNA follows: TGCAGCGTTGAACACGTCACAGGGTCGGGTAGCACAGATACGCAGTATTTT.

The rearrangement uses TRBV12-3 or TRBV12-4 and TRBJ2-7; 15 bases are shared with TRBD2. V shed 8 bases, J shed 2 bases, and the junction held 4 bases outside the gene matches. The CDR3 loop spans 15 amino acids. The CDR3, as DNA: TGTGCCAGCGGGGGGACTAGCGGGGGGCCCTACGAGCAGTACTTC. It specifies CASGGTSGGPYEQYF.

The chain recombines TRBV29-1 with TRBJ1-2; D is possibly TRBD1 (6 bases). The V gene lost 6 bases and the J gene lost 4 bases, with 12 bases spanning the gap. Germline V lookup: CDR1 SQVTM, CDR2 ANQGSEA. The CDR3 sequence is 12 residues long. The CDR3: CSVPQGSYGYTF. CDR3 coding DNA: TGCAGCGTCCCACAGGGAAGCTATGGCTACACCTTC.

This clonotype showed up many times. This chain connects TRBV12-3 or TRBV12-4 to TRBJ2-3; no clear D gene. The CDR3 has 13 amino acids. V dropped 3 bases and J dropped 0 bases, with 4 bases sitting between them. CDR3: CASSFHSTDTQYF. CDR3 in DNA: TGTGCCAGCAGTTTCCACAGCACAGATACGCAGTATTTT.

This clonotype was detected only a few times. The V and J genes are TRBV7-9 and TRBJ2-7, with 9 bases aligning to TRBD2. Germline CDR1 SEHNR, CDR2 FQNEAQ (reference sequence). V lost 1 base to trimming and J lost 7 bases; unmatched junction nucleotides: 8. The CDR3 contains 15 residues. The CDR3 DNA is TGTGCCAGCAGCTTAGGGGGTGGACTAGCGCGGGAGCAGTACTTC. It yields the protein CASSLGGGLAREQYF.

This clonotype was counted only a few times. The chain couples TRBV7-9 to TRBJ1-4; 9 bases map to TRBD1. V gave up 5 bases and J gave up 8 bases; unmatched junction bases: 9. Germline V gene lookup returns CDR1 SEHNR and CDR2 FQNEAQ (reference sequence). The CDR3 totals 15 residues. In DNA form, the CDR3 reads TGTGCCAGCAGCCTCTGGACAGGGGAGGTCGAAAAACTGTTTTTT. Amino acids: CASSLWTGEVEKLFF.

The rearrangement links TRBV7-9 to TRBJ2-7; a weak D match, TRBD1 (6 bases). The CDR3 has 15 residues. Germline V gene data show CDR1 as SEHNR and CDR2 as FQNEAQ (reference sequence). V lost 5 bases to trimming and J lost 3 bases, with 17 bases between them. CDR3 in DNA: TGTGCCAGCAGCCCCCAGGGGTGGAGAGACTACGAGCAGTACTTC. It translates to CASSPQGWRDYEQYF.

This clonotype has just a few counts. The V call is TRBV12-3 or TRBV12-4, the J call TRBJ1-1; tentatively, D is TRBD1 (5 bases). Trimming took off 3 bases at V and 2 bases at J, with 10 bases between the two ends. The CDR3 extends over 14 amino acids. For the CDR3, the DNA is TGTGCCAGCAGTTTTCAGGGAATTAACACTGAAGCTTTCTTT. Amino acids: CASSFQGINTEAFF.

The DNA of the CDR3 is TGCAGTGCTATAAAGACAGGATACTACGAGCAGTACTTC. As protein: CSAIKTGYYEQYF. V is TRBV20-1 and J is TRBJ2-7, with a weak D call TRBD1 (6 bases). This CDR3 is 13 amino acids long. Germline V gene sequence: CDR1 DFQATT, CDR2 SNEGSKA (reference sequence). Trimming removed 4 bases at V and 3 bases at J, with 13 bases between.

Concerning this clonotype itself: A read error is the likely source, as a far larger clone sits one nucleotide away. V is TRBV27 and J is TRBJ2-7, with 10 bases that match TRBD1. This CDR3 region has 14 residues. The junction had 5 bases not matched to a gene; V was cut back by 7 bases and J by 2 bases. The germline V gene has CDR1 MNHEY and CDR2 SMNVEV (reference sequence). The CDR3 loop is CASNLGQGAYEQYF. The CDR3 DNA reads as TGTGCCAGCAACCTCGGACAGGGGGCCTACGAGCAGTACTTC.

This clonotype has only a few counts. The CDR3, as DNA: TGTGCCAGCAGCTTTGGTTACAGGGGTACAGAGACCCAGTACTTC. Amino acids: CASSFGYRGTETQYF. The gene calls are TRBV7-6 and TRBJ2-5; 7 bases map to TRBD1. The junction had 8 bases not matched to a gene; V was cut back by 3 bases and J by 4 bases. This CDR3 contains 15 residues. CDR1 and CDR2 (germline): SGHVS, FNYEAQ. The full variable domain, completed using reference TRBV7-6 and TRBJ2-5, is GAGVSQSPRYKVTKRGQDVALRCDPISGHVSLYWYRQALGQGPEFLTYFNYEAQQDKSGLPNDRFSAERPEGSISTLTIQRTEQRDSAMYRCASSFGYRGTETQYFGPGTRLLVL.